This passage covers 20 T cell receptor beta chains from one sample sequenced in a study of T cell clonality in common variable immunodeficiency. Sequenced by immunoSEQ multiplex PCR; TCRdb stores in-frame clones only, minus some. The sample has about 45,000 clones, none seen only once. Sequenced input: peripheral blood mononuclear cells. All receptors derive from a person aged 18 to 70 in good health.

This clone was detected many times. Read sequence stops 3 residues before the CDR3 end, and the germline J gene provides the missing end. The chain employs TRBV12-3 or TRBV12-4 and TRBJ2-1; 11 bases fit TRBD2. The length of the CDR3 is 15 residues. The trim removed 5 bases at V and 4 bases at J, leaving 4 bases unmatched. The covered CDR3 bases are TGTGCCAGCAGTAGACTAGCGGGGAATTACAATGAG. It is translated as CASSRLAGNYNE. The whole CDR3 sequence is CASSRLAGNYNEQFF.

This clone occurred many times. The CDR3 end lies 3 residues beyond the end of the read and is filled in from the germline J gene. V usage is TRBV18 and J usage is TRBJ2-3; 10 bases are shared with TRBD1. The CDR3 contains 15 residues. The junction had 0 bases not matched to a gene; V was cut back by 3 bases and J by 0 bases. Germline CDR1 is KGHSH and CDR2 is LQKENI. The CDR3 loop is CASSPTGGSTDTQYF. The part of the CDR3 DNA that was read is TGTGCCAGCTCACCGACAGGGGGCAGCACAGATACG.

At least ten counts were recorded for this clone. The read finishes 3 residues shy of the CDR3 end, and the germline J gene is used to complete it. J is TRBJ2-1 and V is TRBV6-4; TRBD2 matches at 14 bases. The germline V gene encodes CDR1 MRHNA and CDR2 SNTAGT. Trimming took 4 bases from V and 7 from J; bases not matched to a gene: 0. This CDR3 has 14 amino acids. The sequenced CDR3 bases are TGTGCCAGCAGTGGACTAGCGGGAGGGAATGAG. Translation: CASSGLAGGNE. The whole CDR3 protein is CASSGLAGGNEQFF.

This clone appeared many times. Read sequence stops 3 residues before the CDR3 end, and the germline J gene provides the missing end. The chain employs TRBV6-2 or TRBV6-3 and TRBJ2-3; 7 bases line up with TRBD1. V dropped 5 bases and J dropped 0; count of bases not matched to a gene: 2. CDR3 length equals 14 residues. Germline V lookup: CDR1 MNHEY, CDR2 SVGEGT. The DNA read from the CDR3 is TGTGCCAGCAGTCCGACAGGGAGCACAGATACG. Translating gives CASSPTGSTDT. The whole CDR3 is CASSPTGSTDTQYF.

This clone was seen ten or more times. From the germline J gene comes the end of the CDR3, since the read stops 3 residues before it. This chain joins TRBV20-1 and TRBJ1-5, with D possibly being TRBD1 (6 bases). Germline V gene data show CDR1 as DFQATT and CDR2 as SNEGSKA (reference sequence). There are 14 residues in the CDR3. CDR3 bases read: TGCAGTGCTAGAGAATTTAGGCGGGGGGGCCCC. Its translation is CSAREFRRGGP. The whole CDR3 sequence reads CSAREFRRGGPQHF.

This clone was seen at least ten times. The read terminates 3 residues ahead of where the CDR3 ends, so the germline J gene completes it. V is TRBV19 and J is TRBJ2-7, with D maybe TRBD2 (6 bases). Germline V gene lookup returns CDR1 LNHDA and CDR2 SQIVND (reference sequence). V gave up 6 bases and J gave up 6 bases, with 12 bases separating them. The CDR3 sequence is 12 residues long. The sequenced CDR3 bases are TGTGCCAGTAGAGGAGCGGGCCCCGAG. This gives the protein CASRGAGPE. The whole CDR3 reads CASRGAGPEQYF.

Concerning this clone itself: The read ends 3 residues early relative to the CDR3; the germline J gene fills the gap. The chain is built from TRBV5-1 and TRBJ1-2; 7 bases are a match to TRBD1. Germline CDR1 and CDR2: SGHRS and YFSETQ. The V gene end was trimmed by 4 bases and the J gene end by 4 bases; junction bases not matched to a gene: 7. The CDR3 runs to 14 residues. CDR3 region: CASSVGDSRYGYTF. The part of the CDR3 DNA that was read is TGCGCCAGCAGCGTAGGGGACAGCCGCTATGGC.

This clone was recorded many times. The read halts 3 residues ahead of the CDR3 end, with the missing end drawn from the germline J gene. The rearrangement links TRBV19 to TRBJ2-1; TRBD2 matches at 8 bases. CDR3 length: 15 residues. In germline, CDR1 is LNHDA, CDR2 SQIVND (reference sequence). The J segment lost 3 bases and the V segment lost 3 bases, leaving 4 bases of the junction unmatched. CDR3 amino acids: CASSIQREIYNEQFF. The CDR3 DNA, read in part, is TGTGCCAGTAGTATTCAGCGGGAGATCTACAATGAG. The full variable domain, rest sourced from reference TRBV19 and TRBJ2-1, is DGGITQSPKYLFRKEGQNVTLSCEQNLNHDAMYWYRQDPGQGLRLIYYSQIVNDFQKGDIAEGYSVSREKKESFPLTVTSAQKNPTAFYLCASSIQREIYNEQFFGPGTRLTVL.

In its sample, this clone was seen many times. The read ends 3 residues before the CDR3 terminus; that terminus is restored from the germline J gene. The rearrangement links TRBV30 to TRBJ1-2, with a possible D match to TRBD1 (5 bases). The CDR3 loop spans 13 amino acids. Germline V lookup: CDR1 GTSNPN, CDR2 SVGIG (reference sequence). The sequenced part of the CDR3 DNA is TGTGCCTGGAGTCCGGGACTCACGGGGGGC. Encoded protein: CAWSPGLTGG. The CDR3 in full is CAWSPGLTGGYTF.

This clone was detected many times. Coverage ceases 3 residues before the CDR3 finishes, and the germline J gene fills in the end. V and J are TRBV7-3 and TRBJ2-7, with TRBD2 matching 8 bases. V lost 4 bases to trimming and J lost 6 bases; unmatched junction nucleotides: 8. From germline, CDR1 is SGHTA and CDR2 FQGTGA. CDR3 size: 14 residues. Partial CDR3 DNA: TGTGCCAGCAGCTCCCGGGGACTAGAGGGCGAG. As protein: CASSSRGLEGE. The whole CDR3 protein reads CASSSRGLEGEQYF. The full variable domain, completed using reference TRBV7-3 and TRBJ2-7, is GAGVSQTPSNKVTEKGKYVELRCDPISGHTALYWYRQSLGQGPEFLIYFQGTGAADDSGLPNDRFFAVRPEGSVSTLKIQRTERGDSAVYLCASSSRGLEGEQYFGPGTRLTVT.

This clone was seen at least ten times. The read comes to an end 3 residues before the CDR3 does, leaving the germline J gene to fill in the end. The V call is TRBV20-1, the J call TRBJ1-6, with D unclear. Germline V lookup: CDR1 DFQATT, CDR2 SNEGSKA (reference sequence). Trimming pared 6 bases from V and 1 base from J, leaving 19 bases between. The CDR3 is 17 residues long. The CDR3 region is CSARPGKGGSYNSPLHF. The DNA read from the CDR3 is TGCAGTGCGAGGCCGGGGAAAGGAGGGTCCTATAATTCACCC.

This clone was seen ten or more times. The read finishes 3 residues shy of the CDR3 end, and the germline J gene is used to complete it. The chain joins TRBV12-3 or TRBV12-4 to TRBJ2-1, with a possible D match to TRBD1 (6 bases). The CDR3 length is 14 residues. The V and J ends lost 5 bases and 2 bases respectively, with 10 bases between them. Partial CDR3 DNA: TGTGCCAGCAGTCGACAGGTCCCCTACAATGAG. This sequence encodes CASSRQVPYNE. The full CDR3 sequence reads CASSRQVPYNEQFF.

This clone was seen many times. Read coverage stops 3 residues before the CDR3 terminus; the germline J gene supplies the remainder. V gene TRBV20-1 combines with J gene TRBJ2-1, with 10 positions matching TRBD2. V trimming: 4 bases; J trimming: 0 bases; junction bases outside the gene matches: 0. Germline V CDR1 and CDR2: DFQATT, SNEGSKA (reference sequence). This CDR3 region has 14 residues. CDR3 DNA (partial): TGCAGTGCTACTAGCGGGAGCTCCTACAATGAG. Its translation: CSATSGSSYNE. The CDR3 as a whole reads CSATSGSSYNEQFF.

The sample holds many counts of this clone. The read finishes 3 residues shy of the CDR3 end, and the germline J gene is used to complete it. The chain carries TRBV6-4 and TRBJ2-2; D may be TRBD1 (5 bases). Germline V lookup: CDR1 MRHNA, CDR2 SNTAGT. The CDR3 has 16 residues. Trimming left V 2 bases short and J 5 bases short, with 15 bases between. This CDR3 reads CASSDIREGGTGELFF. The part of the CDR3 DNA that was read is TGTGCCAGCAGTGACATCAGGGAAGGTGGGACCGGGGAG.

This clone was detected ten times or more. The read falls 3 residues short of the CDR3 end, and the missing part is taken from the germline J gene. The chain employs TRBV5-1 and TRBJ2-1, with D possibly TRBD2 on 7 matching bases. Germline V lookup: CDR1 SGHRS, CDR2 YFSETQ. Between the trimmed V and J ends, which lost 9 bases and 4 bases, there was a span of 17 bases. The CDR3 loop spans 14 amino acids. This CDR3 reads CATTRGGEYNEQFF. The sequenced CDR3 bases are TGCGCCACCACGAGGGGGGGGGAATACAATGAG.

Comment on this clone: The read finishes 3 residues shy of the CDR3 end, and the germline J gene is used to complete it. The sample holds other DNA sequences that translate to the same CDR3. The genes are TRBV18 and TRBJ2-1, with 8 bases identical to TRBD2. J gave up 6 bases and V 6 bases, and 13 bases lay outside the gene matches. In germline, CDR1 is KGHSH, CDR2 LQKENI. The CDR3 has 16 residues. CDR3 DNA, as far as it was read: TGTGCCAGCTCCCCCCCCGGGACTAGGAAGGTCAATGAG. Translation gives CASSPPGTRKVNE. The full CDR3 reads CASSPPGTRKVNEQFF.

This clone has just a few counts. Sequencing ends 3 residues short of the CDR3 end; the germline J gene provides the rest. The V and J genes are TRBV30 and TRBJ1-5, with 9 bases aligning to TRBD1. With 8 bases clipped from V and 3 bases from J, the junction kept 14 bases outside the gene matches. The CDR3 runs 16 residues. CDR1 is GTSNPN and CDR2 is SVGIG in the germline V gene (reference sequence). The sequenced part of the CDR3 DNA is TGTGCCGCCCGGACAGGGGCCGCCATTACCAATCAGCCC. Amino acids: CAARTGAAITNQP. The entire CDR3 protein reads CAARTGAAITNQPQHF.

This clone has more than one count but fewer than ten. The CDR3 end falls 3 residues outside the read, so it is completed with the germline J gene. The chain joins TRBV7-3 to TRBJ2-1; TRBD2 is a possible D gene (6 bases). Germline values: CDR1 SGHTA, CDR2 FQGTGA. CDR3 length: 15 residues. Trimming removed 5 bases from V and 3 bases from J, with 14 bases in between. CDR3: CASSPGGLGYNEQFF. The sequenced CDR3 bases are TGTGCCAGCAGCCCCGGGGGTTTGGGCTACAATGAG.

This clone was recorded at least ten times. The sequence runs out 3 residues before the end of the CDR3; the remainder is reconstructed from the germline J gene. The rearrangement joins TRBV6-4 to TRBJ2-1; no firm D call. Trimming cost V 0 bases and J 5 bases, with 8 bases left between them. CDR1 and CDR2 from the germline V gene are MRHNA and SNTAGT. The CDR3 extends over 14 amino acids. CDR3 DNA (partial): TGTGCCAGCAGTGACTCATCAGAAAACAATGAG. Amino acid sequence: CASSDSSENNE. The entire CDR3 protein reads CASSDSSENNEQFF.

On this clone: The read ends 3 residues shy of where the CDR3 ends; the end is completed using the germline J gene. The rearrangement uses TRBV7-9 and TRBJ1-1; 8 bases match TRBD1. The CDR3 sequence is 15 residues long. Per germline, CDR1 SEHNR and CDR2 FQNEAQ (reference sequence). The CDR3 DNA, read in part, is TGTGCCAGCAGCTTTCTGGAAGGACAGGGAAGGACA. Amino acid sequence: CASSFLEGQGRT. The full-length CDR3 reads as CASSFLEGQGRTAFF.